Below, 17 T cell receptor beta chains from the same sample are listed, as sequenced in a study. TCRdb re-analysed the RT-PCR reads in MiXCR, keeping a single row per CDR3 protein. The repertoire includes about 680,000 distinct CDR3 sequences, approximately 15% of them detected once, and roughly 4% sits in the top ten. Material for sequencing was memory CD4+ T cells from blood. Every receptor here comes from a female donor in good health, serving as a healthy control.

This sequence joins TRBV15 and TRBJ2-5, with TRBD2 matching over 12 bases. V was pared by 5 bases and J by 2 bases, with 15 bases of the junction left unmatched. The CDR3 consists of 19 residues. Germline CDR1 LNHNV, CDR2 YYDKDF (reference sequence). The CDR3 region is CATSRRPTVGTSGQETQYF. CDR3 nucleotide sequence: TGTGCCACCAGCCGTAGGCCGACGGTCGGGACTAGCGGGCAAGAGACCCAGTACTTC.

The rearrangement joins TRBV5-1 to TRBJ1-1; unclear D gene. V lost 0 bases and J 2 bases, leaving 11 bases between the germline ends. The CDR3 sequence is 15 residues long. Germline CDR1 and CDR2: SGHRS and YFSETQ. CDR3 in DNA: TGCGCCAGCAGCTTGGAGGCACAGATAAACACTGAAGCTTTCTTT. Its protein is CASSLEAQINTEAFF.

This clonotype was seen at least ten times. V gene TRBV20-1 combines with J gene TRBJ2-7; D is unresolved. Germline-derived CDR1 and CDR2 are DFQATT and SNEGSKA (reference sequence). Trimming removed 5 bases at V and 3 bases at J, with 14 bases between. This CDR3 spans 13 amino acids. The chain's CDR3 is CSAFIPSRYEQYF. CDR3 bases: TGCAGTGCTTTTATCCCCTCCCGCTACGAGCAGTACTTC.

The V call is TRBV25-1, the J call TRBJ1-1, with 11 positions matching TRBD1. Per the germline V gene, CDR1 is MGHDK and CDR2 is SYGVNS. Germline trimming cut 5 bases from V and 5 bases from J; bases unmatched to any gene: 4. The CDR3 covers 14 residues. CDR3: CASSRTGGATEAFF. CDR3 sequence (DNA): TGTGCCAGCAGTCGGACAGGGGGCGCGACTGAAGCTTTCTTT.

The chain is built from TRBV28 and TRBJ1-1; D is unclear. Trimming pared 6 bases from V and 0 bases from J, leaving 11 bases between. Per the germline V gene, CDR1 is MDHEN and CDR2 is SYDVKM. The CDR3 runs 14 residues. CDR3 in amino acids: CASRLADMNTEAFF. The DNA of the CDR3 is TGTGCCAGCAGACTTGCGGATATGAACACTGAAGCTTTCTTT.

This clonotype was observed a few times. The rearrangement joins TRBV6-4 to TRBJ1-1, with D tentatively TRBD1 (6 bases). Germline loops: CDR1 MRHNA, CDR2 SNTAGT. The germline V and J ends were trimmed by 9 bases and 3 bases, with 11 bases remaining between them. This CDR3 comprises 12 residues. CDR3 in DNA: TGTGCCAGTAGACCAGGGGACACTGAAGCTTTCTTT. This encodes CASRPGDTEAFF.

The chain joins TRBV4-3 to TRBJ1-4; D is ambiguous. The CDR3 is 15 amino acids. Looked up from germline, CDR1 is LGHNA and CDR2 is YSLEER. V lost 0 bases to trimming and J lost 10 bases, with 15 bases between them. The CDR3 DNA follows: TGCGCCAGCAGCCAAGATCGTTCCACTCTCGGAAAACTGTTTTTT. As protein: CASSQDRSTLGKLFF.

V usage is TRBV27 and J usage is TRBJ1-5; no clear D. Germline V lookup: CDR1 MNHEY, CDR2 SMNVEV (reference sequence). The CDR3 sequence is 14 residues long. The V end was cut by 3 bases, the J end by 0 bases, with 6 bases between. The CDR3 bases are TGTGCCAGCAGTTTCCGGATTAGCAATCAGCCCCAGCATTTT. The encoded protein is CASSFRISNQPQHF.

This chain links TRBV5-6 with TRBJ2-7; D is ambiguous. The CDR3 runs 15 residues. Germline V gene data show CDR1 as SGHDT and CDR2 as YYEEEE. V was clipped by 2 bases and J by 1 base, with 13 bases between them. CDR3 in amino acids: CASSFGSTNSYEQYF. CDR3 nucleotide sequence: TGTGCCAGCAGCTTCGGATCCACCAATTCCTACGAGCAGTACTTC. Full variable domain (missing parts from reference TRBV5-6 and TRBJ2-7): DAGVTQSPTHLIKTRGQQVTLRCSPKSGHDTVSWYQQALGQGPQFIFQYYEEEERQRGNFPDRFSGHQFPNYSSELNVNALLLGDSALYLCASSFGSTNSYEQYFGPGTRLTVT.

The chain is built from TRBV7-2 and TRBJ2-3; D may match TRBD1 or TRBD2 (5 bases each). This CDR3 is built from 16 residues. Trimming left V 5 bases short and J 2 bases short, with 17 bases between. The germline gives CDR1 SGHTA, CDR2 FQGNSA. The CDR3 sequence is CASSPIRDPTTDTQYF. CDR3 in DNA: TGTGCCAGCAGCCCCATCCGGGACCCGACCACAGATACGCAGTATTTT.

This clonotype was counted only a few times. V and J are TRBV6-2 or TRBV6-3 and TRBJ2-7; 9 positions agree with TRBD1. This CDR3 contains 15 residues. The germline V gene encodes CDR1 MNHEY and CDR2 SVGEGT. The V gene end was trimmed by 7 bases and the J gene end by 2 bases; junction bases not matched to a gene: 9. The CDR3 DNA sequence: TGTGCCAGCAAAAGACCGGGACAGGGACCCTACGAGCAGTACTTC. Its translation: CASKRPGQGPYEQYF.

The sample holds a few counts of this clonotype. The chain carries TRBV6-5 and TRBJ1-2; D call uncertain. Germline CDR1 reads MNHEY; CDR2 reads SVGAGI. This CDR3 is built from 14 residues. The germline V and J ends were trimmed by 3 bases and 3 bases, with 11 bases remaining between them. This CDR3 reads CASSYSGFYYGYTF. In DNA form, the CDR3 reads TGTGCCAGCAGTTATTCTGGTTTTTACTATGGCTACACCTTC.

The table lists this clonotype with many counts. The chain has TRBV6-5 and TRBJ1-6; D is uncertain. V was shortened by 4 bases and J by 8 bases, with 15 bases between the two germline ends. Per the germline V gene, CDR1 is MNHEY and CDR2 is SVGAGI. The CDR3 covers 15 residues. The CDR3 DNA reads as TGTGCCAGCAGTTGGGCCCCCGGTGGCTATTCACCCCTCCACTTT. Translating it yields CASSWAPGGYSPLHF.

The rearrangement joins TRBV20-1 to TRBJ2-7; 8 nucleotides line up with TRBD2. J was trimmed by 5 bases and V by 4 bases; bases with no gene match: 10. Germline V gives CDR1 DFQATT, CDR2 SNEGSKA (reference sequence). This CDR3 spans 14 amino acids. CDR3 amino acids: CSATSGRRSHEQYF. CDR3 DNA: TGCAGTGCTACGAGCGGGAGAAGGTCCCACGAGCAGTACTTC.

This clonotype was seen more than once but under ten times. The J gene is TRBJ2-1, the V gene TRBV20-1; D uncertain. The CDR3 has 13 residues. Deletions cut 6 bases from V and 0 bases from J, with 9 bases between. Germline CDR1 is DFQATT and CDR2 is SNEGSKA (reference sequence). CDR3 loop: CSASAPSYNEQFF. CDR3 DNA: TGCAGTGCGTCGGCCCCCTCCTACAATGAGCAGTTCTTC.

CDR3 region: CASSLASGSEAFF. DNA for the CDR3: TGTGCCAGCAGCTTAGCATCTGGATCTGAAGCTTTCTTT. The chain employs TRBV7-9 and TRBJ1-1; D is unclear. The germline V gene encodes CDR1 SEHNR and CDR2 FQNEAQ (reference sequence). Trimming stripped 0 bases from V and 6 bases from J, with 8 bases between. This CDR3 comprises 13 residues. The entire variable domain, with the rest obtained from reference TRBV7-9 and TRBJ1-1, is as follows: DTGVSQNPRHKITKRGQNVTFRCDPISEHNRLYWYRQTLGQGPEFLTYFQNEAQLEKSRLLSDRFSAERPKGSFSTLEIQRTEQGDSAMYLCASSLASGSEAFFGQGTRLTVV.

This clonotype was seen ten or more times. The DNA for the CDR3 is TGTGCCAGCAGCTTAGCAGCGGGGGGTCTAGATACGCAGTATTTT. It is translated as CASSLAAGGLDTQYF. The genes are TRBV7-2 and TRBJ2-3, with 9 positions matching TRBD2. Per the germline V gene, CDR1 is SGHTA and CDR2 is FQGNSA. Trimming at V came to 0 bases and at J to 5 bases, leaving 3 bases not matched to a gene. The CDR3 is 15 residues long.